The 22 T cell receptor beta chains presented below share a single source sample, sequenced in a study of blood T cell repertoires in COVID-19. The table came from immunoSEQ multiplex PCR; TCRdb's copy has only in-frame clones and leaves some out. The sample has 200,000 to 300,000 clones, about nine tenths seen once; the top ten hold more than 1.3%. The source material was peripheral blood. The receptors stem from a woman aged 40 to 50 who had recovered from COVID-19.

The chain joins TRBV5-1 to TRBJ1-2; D perhaps matches TRBD1 (5 bases). The V gene lost 3 bases and the J gene lost 4 bases, with 10 bases spanning the gap. CDR3 length: 13 amino acids. CDR1 SGHRS and CDR2 YFSETQ come from the germline V gene. CDR3 in DNA: TGCGCCAGCAGCTACATCGACAGCTATGGCTACACCTTC. Amino acids: CASSYIDSYGYTF.

The chain has TRBV20-1 and TRBJ1-1; possible D gene TRBD1, 5 bases. This CDR3 contains 14 residues. V was cut by 3 bases and J by 6 bases, with 17 bases left in between. Germline CDR1 and CDR2: DFQATT and SNEGSKA (reference sequence). In DNA, the CDR3 is TGCAGTGCTAGTGGCCCAGGAAGGGGTGCTGAAGCTTTCTTT. It encodes CSASGPGRGAEAFF.

CDR3: CASSLEATNTGELFF. The CDR3 nucleotides are TGTGCCAGCAGCTTAGAGGCAACAAACACCGGGGAGCTGTTTTTT. The chain carries TRBV11-2 and TRBJ2-2; D unresolved. Trimming left V 0 bases short and J 2 bases short, with 7 bases between. Germline V gene sequence: CDR1 SGHAT, CDR2 FQNNGV. The CDR3 totals 15 residues.

This rearrangement joins TRBV6-5 to TRBJ2-2, with D maybe TRBD1 (6 bases). The V gene's germline CDR1 is MNHEY and CDR2 SVGAGI. This CDR3 is built from 15 residues. Trimming cost V 0 bases and J 7 bases, with 12 bases left between them. Written as DNA, the CDR3 is TGTGCCAGCAGTTACTCGCCAGGGGCTAACGGGGAGCTGTTTTTT. As protein: CASSYSPGANGELFF.

This chain links TRBV18 with TRBJ1-5; D not resolved. From germline, CDR1 is KGHSH and CDR2 LQKENI. The CDR3 spans 14 residues. V was cut by 3 bases and J by 3 bases, with 9 bases left in between. The CDR3 sequence is CASSPIRDNQPQHF. For the CDR3, the DNA is TGTGCCAGCTCACCCATCCGAGACAATCAGCCCCAGCATTTT.

This rearrangement joins TRBV7-9 to TRBJ1-1; TRBD1 agrees at 8 bases. There are 15 residues in the CDR3. J gave up 6 bases and V 5 bases, and 11 bases lay outside the gene matches. Germline V gene sequence: CDR1 SEHNR, CDR2 FQNEAQ (reference sequence). The CDR3 loop reads CASSEGGTGDSEAFF. Here the CDR3 DNA reads TGTGCCAGCAGCGAAGGGGGGACAGGAGATTCTGAAGCTTTCTTT.

The rearrangement joins TRBV11-2 to TRBJ1-2; D is ambiguous. The V gene's germline CDR1 is SGHAT and CDR2 FQNNGV. Trimming removed 4 bases from V and 5 bases from J, with 11 bases in between. The CDR3 is made up of 13 amino acids. Here the CDR3 reads CASSSGLEYGYTF. The CDR3 region has the DNA TGTGCCAGCAGCTCCGGACTGGAATATGGCTACACCTTC. Full variable domain (missing parts from reference TRBV11-2 and TRBJ1-2): EAGVAQSPRYKIIEKRQSVAFWCNPISGHATLYWYQQILGQGPKLLIQFQNNGVVDDSQLPKDRFSAERLKGVDSTLKIQPAKLEDSAVYLCASSSGLEYGYTFGSGTRLTVV.

The chain uses TRBV9 and TRBJ2-7; 8 positions agree with TRBD1. This CDR3 contains 15 residues. CDR1 is SGDLS, CDR2 YYNGEE, per germline. The J segment lost 3 bases and the V segment lost 0 bases, leaving 5 bases of the junction unmatched. As DNA, the CDR3 is TGTGCCAGCAGCGTAGCAGGGGGCAACCTCTACGAGCAGTACTTC. Translating gives CASSVAGGNLYEQYF.

Only one count was recorded for this clone. The V gene is TRBV28, the J gene TRBJ2-2; 9 positions match TRBD2. J gave up 8 bases and V 8 bases, and 21 bases lay outside the gene matches. CDR1 and CDR2 from the germline V gene are MDHEN and SYDVKM. The CDR3 spans 18 residues. The CDR3 is CASSKIPPSGEGVGELFF. CDR3 in DNA: TGTGCCAGCTCCAAAATCCCCCCTAGCGGGGAGGGAGTGGGGGAGCTGTTTTTT. Combining the CDR3 with reference TRBV28 and TRBJ2-2 gives the whole variable domain DVKVTQSSRYLVKRTGEKVFLECVQDMDHENMFWYRQDPGLGLRLIYFSYDVKMKEKGDIPEGYSVSREKKERFSLILESASTNQTSMYLCASSKIPPSGEGVGELFFGEGSRLTVL.

This rearrangement joins TRBV10-3 to TRBJ1-5; 9 bases are shared with TRBD1. Germline CDR1 reads ENHRY; CDR2 reads SYGVKD. The CDR3 contains 18 residues. J was trimmed by 1 base and V by 7 bases; bases with no gene match: 14. The CDR3 spells CAIMWDRELVWSNQPQHF. The CDR3 DNA sequence: TGTGCCATCATGTGGGACAGGGAGTTGGTTTGGAGCAATCAGCCCCAGCATTTT.

The chain is built from TRBV12-3 or TRBV12-4 and TRBJ2-7, with TRBD1 as a possible D gene (5 bases). This CDR3 is built from 13 residues. The V end was cut by 3 bases, the J end by 6 bases, with 12 bases between. In nucleotides, the CDR3 is TGTGCCAGCAGTTTTTCGAGAAGGGGCGAGCAGTACTTC. Its protein is CASSFSRRGEQYF.

This clone was seen just once. V usage is TRBV5-1 and J usage is TRBJ2-5; D unclear. The germline V gene has CDR1 SGHRS and CDR2 YFSETQ. Trimming removed 5 bases from V and 4 bases from J, with 21 bases in between. The CDR3 is 16 residues long. CDR3 DNA: TGCGCCAGCAGACCCGCCGGCCAGGCCACCCGAGAGACCCAGTACTTC. This gives the protein CASRPAGQATRETQYF. Looking up the rest from reference TRBV5-1 and TRBJ2-5 gives the full variable domain: KAGVTQTPRYLIKTRGQQVTLSCSPISGHRSVSWYQQTPGQGLQFLFEYFSETQRNKGNFPGRFSGRQFSNSRSEMNVSTLELGDSALYLCASRPAGQATRETQYFGPGTRLLVL.

The chain employs TRBV7-2 and TRBJ2-5, with TRBD1 identical over 10 bases. This CDR3 comprises 15 residues. Germline-derived CDR1 and CDR2 are SGHTA and FQGNSA. V trimming: 8 bases; J trimming: 5 bases; junction bases outside the gene matches: 11. Here the CDR3 DNA reads TGTGCCAGCGGGGAAGGACAGGGGGTTTTTGAGACCCAGTACTTC. Protein: CASGEGQGVFETQYF.

The rearrangement uses TRBV9 and TRBJ2-5, with D possibly TRBD2 on 6 matching bases. V shed 0 bases and J shed 5 bases, with 17 bases lying between them. The V gene's germline CDR1 is SGDLS and CDR2 YYNGEE. CDR3 size: 16 residues. The chain's CDR3 is CASSVGTGVLGETQYF. CDR3 sequence (DNA): TGTGCCAGCAGCGTAGGGACGGGGGTGCTAGGGGAGACCCAGTACTTC.

The chain carries TRBV3-1 (or the pseudogene TRBV3-2) and TRBJ2-4; D uncertain. Germline V gene sequence: CDR1 LGHDT, CDR2 YNNKEL (reference sequence). The CDR3 runs 12 residues. With 3 bases removed from V and 6 bases from J, the gap between germline ends came to 6 bases. The chain's CDR3 is CASSHTVNIQYF. The CDR3, as DNA: TGTGCCAGCAGCCACACAGTAAACATTCAGTACTTC.

This chain connects TRBV10-3 to TRBJ2-4, with 7 bases matching TRBD1. Germline V gives CDR1 ENHRY, CDR2 SYGVKD. The CDR3 covers 14 residues. V lost 3 bases and J lost 6; bases outside the gene matches: 5. CDR3 residues: CAISEGQATNIQYF. The CDR3 DNA reads as TGTGCCATCAGTGAAGGACAGGCAACAAACATTCAGTACTTC.

The chain joins TRBV30 to TRBJ1-1, with D unclear. The germline gives CDR1 GTSNPN, CDR2 SVGIG (reference sequence). Between the trimmed V and J ends, which lost 3 bases and 5 bases, there was a span of 7 bases. This CDR3 comprises 11 residues. The CDR3: CAWSRETEAFF. DNA of the CDR3: TGTGCCTGGAGCCGGGAGACTGAAGCTTTCTTT.

The chain has TRBV9 and TRBJ1-2, with 9 positions matching TRBD1. Germline trimming cut 4 bases from V and 8 bases from J; bases unmatched to any gene: 9. Germline V gene lookup returns CDR1 SGDLS and CDR2 YYNGEE. The CDR3 covers 14 residues. The CDR3 DNA reads as TGTGCCAGCAGCCCGGGGACAGGGCCTGGGGGCTACACCTTC. Encoded protein: CASSPGTGPGGYTF.

CDR3 coding DNA: TGTGCCAGCAGTGCCGACACTTACACCGGGGAGCTGTTTTTT. Its protein is CASSADTYTGELFF. V and J are TRBV6-4 and TRBJ2-2, with D unresolved. The CDR3 contains 14 residues. V gave up 4 bases and J gave up 3 bases, with 9 bases separating them. Per germline, CDR1 MRHNA and CDR2 SNTAGT.

The genes are TRBV2 and TRBJ1-5, with 8 bases aligning to TRBD1. Germline lookup yields CDR1 SNHLY and CDR2 FYNNEI. The CDR3 is 14 residues long. V lost 8 bases, J lost 6 bases, and 9 bases stayed unmatched. In DNA form, the CDR3 reads TGTGCCAGCGGCGGCCAGGGGGCGAGTCAGCCCCAGCATTTT. This translates into CASGGQGASQPQHF. The variable domain in full, with the rest retrieved from reference TRBV2 and TRBJ1-5, is EPEVTQTPSHQVTQMGQEVILRCVPISNHLYFYWYRQILGQKVEFLVSFYNNEISEKSEIFDDQFSVERPDGSNFTLKIRSTKLEDSAMYFCASGGQGASQPQHFGDGTRLSIL.

This clone was counted between two and nine times. The V call is TRBV12-2, the J call TRBJ2-7; TRBD2 is the table's D call and was not checked against the DNA. TRBV12-2 is deemed a pseudogene. The CDR3 extends over 14 amino acids. CDR3 bases: TGTGCAAGTCGCTTATTGGGTTGGTCGACTGCGCAGTACTTC. This gives the protein CASRLLGWSTAQYF.

J is TRBJ1-2 and V is TRBV15; 10 nucleotides agree with TRBD1. This CDR3 spans 13 amino acids. V lost 3 bases and J lost 6; bases outside the gene matches: 1. Germline CDR1 LNHNV, CDR2 YYDKDF (reference sequence). DNA for the CDR3: TGTGCCACCAGCAGGGACAGGGGGAATGGCTACACCTTC. It is translated as CATSRDRGNGYTF.